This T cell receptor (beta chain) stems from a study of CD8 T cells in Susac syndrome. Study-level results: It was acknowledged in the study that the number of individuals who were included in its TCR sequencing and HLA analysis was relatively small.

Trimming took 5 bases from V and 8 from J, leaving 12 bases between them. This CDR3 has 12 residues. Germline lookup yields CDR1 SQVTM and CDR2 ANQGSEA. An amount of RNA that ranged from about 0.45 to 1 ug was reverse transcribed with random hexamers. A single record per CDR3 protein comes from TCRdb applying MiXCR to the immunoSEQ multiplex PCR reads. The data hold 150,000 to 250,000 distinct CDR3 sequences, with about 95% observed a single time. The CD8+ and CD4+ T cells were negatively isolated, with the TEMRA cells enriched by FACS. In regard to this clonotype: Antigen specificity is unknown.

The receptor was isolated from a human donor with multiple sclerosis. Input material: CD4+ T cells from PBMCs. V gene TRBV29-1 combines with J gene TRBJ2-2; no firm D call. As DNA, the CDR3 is TGCAGCGTTTCCAGACGGTCAGGGGAGCTGTTTTTT. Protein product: CSVSRRSGELFF.